The 15 T cell receptor beta chains below were found in one sample sequenced in a study of shared clonotypes between healthy human individuals (TCRdb year 2020). The library was built by means of the immunoSEQ multiplex PCR assay. TCRdb provides this immuneACCESS table in a form limited to in-frame rearrangements. Some clones are lacking; in checked studies, under half of them reflect an unresolved V gene, and why the rest are absent is not known. The sample contains around 2.1 million clones, around 95% of them found a single time. Of the sample, roughly 0.13% is held by the ten largest clones. Sequenced sample: naive CD4+ T cells sorted from blood. The cell subset or site label of this sample denotes: CD45RA+ positively selected. The receptors originated from a man aged 18 to 29 in good health.

The V and J genes are TRBV6-6 and TRBJ1-5; TRBD1 matches 7 bases. Germline V gene lookup returns CDR1 MNHNY and CDR2 SVGAGI (reference sequence). With 7 bases clipped from V and 5 bases from J, the junction kept 11 bases outside the gene matches. The CDR3 loop spans 15 amino acids. The CDR3 loop reads CASKVSGGTYQPQHF. The CDR3 DNA reads as TGTGCCAGCAAGGTTTCAGGGGGTACCTATCAGCCCCAGCATTTT.

V and J are TRBV19 and TRBJ1-6; D is undetermined. Germline V CDR1 and CDR2: LNHDA, SQIVND (reference sequence). This CDR3 spans 14 amino acids. The V end was cut by 3 bases, the J end by 6 bases, with 9 bases between. The CDR3 nucleotides read TGTGCCAGTAGTATCGCGGGAGCTAATTCACCCCTCCACTTT. This sequence encodes CASSIAGANSPLHF.

The chain is built from TRBV7-2 and TRBJ1-2, with a weak D call TRBD1 (5 bases). The V end lost 5 bases, the J end lost 5 bases, and 18 bases lay between the germline ends. Germline V gives CDR1 SGHTA, CDR2 FQGNSA. This CDR3 comprises 15 residues. In DNA, the CDR3 is TGTGCCAGCAGCGAAGAGGGGTTAACTCGATATGGCTACACCTTC. Translated: CASSEEGLTRYGYTF.

The chain joins TRBV18 to TRBJ2-3; D is possibly TRBD1 (5 bases). This CDR3 comprises 15 residues. Trimming left V 2 bases short and J 0 bases short, with 9 bases between. Germline CDR1 is KGHSH and CDR2 is LQKENI. The CDR3, as DNA: TGTGCCAGCTCACCAAAGGCAGGGAGCACAGATACGCAGTATTTT. It specifies CASSPKAGSTDTQYF.

This sequence joins TRBV10-3 and TRBJ2-7; perhaps TRBD2 as D (5 bases). Germline lookup yields CDR1 ENHRY and CDR2 SYGVKD. The ends were cut back, 0 bases at V and 9 bases at J, with 15 bases in the middle. This CDR3 is built from 14 residues. The CDR3 region is CAISESSSPRGQYF. The DNA for the CDR3 is TGTGCCATCAGTGAGTCCAGCAGTCCCCGGGGGCAGTACTTC.

The chain employs TRBV4-1 and TRBJ2-5, with unresolved D. Between the trimmed V and J ends, which lost 2 bases and 5 bases, there was a span of 18 bases. CDR1 and CDR2 from the germline V gene are MGHRA and YSYEKL. This CDR3 comprises 16 residues. This CDR3 is CASSQWVAARRETQYF. Here the CDR3 DNA reads TGCGCCAGCAGCCAATGGGTGGCGGCCCGAAGGGAGACCCAGTACTTC.

A single count supports this clone. The chain has TRBV30 and TRBJ2-5; D is undetermined. Germline lookup yields CDR1 GTSNPN and CDR2 SVGIG (reference sequence). The CDR3 is 13 amino acids. Trimming took 1 base from V and 0 from J, leaving 6 bases between them. For the CDR3, the DNA is TGTGCCTGGAGTGGCCGGGACCAAGAGACCCAGTACTTC. Translation gives CAWSGRDQETQYF.

As concerns this clone: One end of the junction varies from germline; a read error may be responsible. The rearrangement uses TRBV30 and TRBJ1-2; no definite D call. Germline CDR1 and CDR2: GTSNPN and SVGIG (reference sequence). The CDR3 has 13 amino acids. CDR3 in DNA: TGTGCCCGGAGTGTGACCTCCGGATTTGGCTACACCTTC. Its protein is CARSVTSGFGYTF. Full variable domain (rest looked up from reference TRBV30 and TRBJ1-2): SQTIHQWPATLVQPVGSPLSLECTVEGTSNPNLYWYRQAAGRGLQLLFYSVGIGQISSEVPQNLSASRPQDRQFILSSKKLLLSDSGFYLCARSVTSGFGYTFGSGTRLTVV.

The rearrangement links TRBV5-4 to TRBJ1-1, with 7 bases identical to TRBD1. Germline V gives CDR1 SGHNT, CDR2 YYREEE (reference sequence). The CDR3 is 15 amino acids. The V gene end was trimmed by 4 bases and the J gene end by 0 bases; junction bases not matched to a gene: 6. The CDR3 here is CASSTRGQLNTEAFF. CDR3 DNA: TGTGCCAGCAGCACCAGGGGACAGCTGAACACTGAAGCTTTCTTT.

The chain couples TRBV5-1 to TRBJ1-2; D is ambiguous. The V gene's germline CDR1 is SGHRS and CDR2 YFSETQ. The CDR3 totals 12 residues. Trimming cost V 5 bases and J 2 bases, with 7 bases left between them. The CDR3 bases are TGCGCCAGCAGTCAGGAAAACTATGGCTACACCTTC. It yields the protein CASSQENYGYTF. Supplemented by reference TRBV5-1 and TRBJ1-2, the full variable domain reads KAGVTQTPRYLIKTRGQQVTLSCSPISGHRSVSWYQQTPGQGLQFLFEYFSETQRNKGNFPGRFSGRQFSNSRSEMNVSTLELGDSALYLCASSQENYGYTFGSGTRLTVV.

CDR3 in DNA: TGCGCCAGCAGCCAACGCAACACGCAGGGGGTCACTGAAGCTTTCTTT. As protein: CASSQRNTQGVTEAFF. The chain uses TRBV4-3 and TRBJ1-1, with 7 bases matching TRBD1. Trimming took 2 bases from V and 4 from J; bases not matched to a gene: 10. The CDR3 runs 16 residues. The V gene's germline CDR1 is LGHNA and CDR2 YSLEER.

This chain uses TRBV6-1 with TRBJ2-1, with a tentative D call TRBD2 (5 bases). V lost 6 bases and J 9 bases, leaving 15 bases between the germline ends. The CDR3 totals 13 residues. Germline CDR1 is MNHNS and CDR2 is SASEGT. The CDR3 coding sequence is TGTGCCAGCAGCGAGGGCGGATATGGTGAGCAGTTCTTC. Encoded protein: CASSEGGYGEQFF.

V gene TRBV16 combines with J gene TRBJ2-5; D tentatively reads TRBD1 or TRBD2 (5 bases each). Germline lookup yields CDR1 KGHSY and CDR2 FQNENV. There are 15 residues in the CDR3. The ends were cut back, 4 bases at V and 3 bases at J, with 15 bases in the middle. CDR3 nucleotide sequence: TGTGCCAGCAGCCCCGACGGGGTGGGGGAAGAGACCCAGTACTTC. This gives the protein CASSPDGVGEETQYF.

A note on this clone: Other nucleotide sequences from this sample produce the same CDR3. The chain has TRBV28 and TRBJ2-5; a weak D match, TRBD2 (6 bases). V lost 3 bases and J lost 7, with 9 bases in between. This CDR3 contains 12 residues. Per the germline V gene, CDR1 is MDHEN and CDR2 is SYDVKM. CDR3 residues: CASSFRGGTQYF. The DNA of the CDR3 is TGTGCCAGCAGTTTTCGGGGAGGGACCCAGTACTTC.

The gene calls are TRBV9 and TRBJ2-5, with no clear D. The V gene's germline CDR1 is SGDLS and CDR2 YYNGEE. The length of the CDR3 is 16 residues. V lost 4 bases and J lost 4, with 20 bases in between. CDR3 region: CASSPPPTPELETQYF. The CDR3 region has the DNA TGTGCCAGCAGCCCACCGCCCACTCCCGAGCTAGAGACCCAGTACTTC.